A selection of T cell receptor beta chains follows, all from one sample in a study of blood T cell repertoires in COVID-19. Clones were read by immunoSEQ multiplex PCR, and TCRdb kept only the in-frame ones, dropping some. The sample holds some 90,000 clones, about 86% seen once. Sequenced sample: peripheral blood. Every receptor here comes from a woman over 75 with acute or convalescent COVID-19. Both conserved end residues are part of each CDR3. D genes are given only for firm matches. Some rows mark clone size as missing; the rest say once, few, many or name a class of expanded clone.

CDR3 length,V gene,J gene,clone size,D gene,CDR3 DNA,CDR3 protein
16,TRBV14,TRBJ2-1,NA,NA,TGTGCCAGCAGCTACCCTACTCAAGACACCTACAATGAGCAGTTCTTC,CASSYPTQDTYNEQFF
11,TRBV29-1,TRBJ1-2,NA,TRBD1,TGCAGCGTGGGACAGGGCAACGGCTACACCTTC,CSVGQGNGYTF
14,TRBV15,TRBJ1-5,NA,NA,TGTGCCACCAGCTCCCGGACGGGGAATCAGCCCCAGCATTTT,CATSSRTGNQPQHF
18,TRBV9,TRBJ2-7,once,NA,TGTGCCAGCAGCGGACGGGACAGCCCTCGGACGCGGGGATACGAGCAGTACTTC,CASSGRDSPRTRGYEQYF
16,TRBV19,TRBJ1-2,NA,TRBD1,TGTGCCAGTAGTATAGACGGCCGACAGGGGGCAAGTGGCTACACCTTC,CASSIDGRQGASGYTF
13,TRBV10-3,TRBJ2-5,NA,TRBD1,TGTGCCATCAGGGCAGGGGGCGAGGAGACCCAGTACTTC,CAIRAGGEETQYF
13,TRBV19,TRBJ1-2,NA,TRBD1,TGTGCCAGTAGTCTGACAGGGAGCTATGGCTACACCTTC,CASSLTGSYGYTF
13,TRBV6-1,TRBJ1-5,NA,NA,TGTGCCAGCAGTGAAACCAGAACCACCCACCAGCATTTT,CASSETRTTHQHF
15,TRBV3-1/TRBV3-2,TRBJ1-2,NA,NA,TGTGCCAGCAGCCCTGGAGTTCCGGGAGGCTATGGCTACACCTTC,CASSPGVPGGYGYTF
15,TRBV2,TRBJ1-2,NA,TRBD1,TGTGCCAGCAGTCAAGGGACAGGGTTTAGCTATGGCTACACCTTC,CASSQGTGFSYGYTF
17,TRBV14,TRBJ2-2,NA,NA,TGTGCCAGCAGCCCCCGTCCTCGGGTGTTGAGTCCCGGGGAGCTGTTTTTT,CASSPRPRVLSPGELFF
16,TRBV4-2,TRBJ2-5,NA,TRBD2,TGTGCCAGCAGCAACCCGACTAGCGGGGGGGTAGAGACCCAGTACTTC,CASSNPTSGGVETQYF
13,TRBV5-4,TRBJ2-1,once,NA,TGTGCCAGCAGCTTAATGTCCAGGAATGAGCAGTTCTTC,CASSLMSRNEQFF
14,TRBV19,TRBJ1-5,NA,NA,TGTGCCAGTAGACAGGGAGGGGGCAATCAGCCCCAGCATTTT,CASRQGGGNQPQHF
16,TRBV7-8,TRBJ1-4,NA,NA,TGTGCCAGCAGCTTTAGGGGCCTCGCAACTAATGAAAAACTGTTTTTT,CASSFRGLATNEKLFF
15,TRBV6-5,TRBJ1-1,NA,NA,TGTGCCAGCAACCAAGCGTGGAACCTGAACACTGAAGCTTTCTTT,CASNQAWNLNTEAFF
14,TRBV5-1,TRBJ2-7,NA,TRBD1,TGCGCCAGCAGCCCCGGACAGGGTTCCTACGAGCAGTACTTC,CASSPGQGSYEQYF
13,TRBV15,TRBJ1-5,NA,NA,TGTGCCACCAGCACAAAGGTAGCTCAGCCCCAGCATTTT,CATSTKVAQPQHF
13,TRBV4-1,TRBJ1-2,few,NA,TGCGCCAGCAGCCAAGACAGGATCTATGGCTACACCTTC,CASSQDRIYGYTF